The 27 T cell receptor beta chains presented below share a single source sample, sequenced in a study of cytomegalovirus exposure and HLA in healthy donors. Primers: 60 Vbeta forward and 13 Jbeta reverse. Repertoires were generated with immunoSEQ multiplex PCR, while TCRdb's copy carries only in-frame clones and drops some. The table lists 110,000 to 150,000 clones, under 90% of them singletons, with 2% to 3% in the top ten. Sequencing input: PBMCs. Receptors originate from a boy between 2 and 10 years old in good health and CMV-seronegative.

V usage is TRBV10-3 and J usage is TRBJ1-2, with a possible D match to TRBD1 (6 bases). V was trimmed by 4 bases and J by 4 bases, leaving 16 bases between them. From germline, CDR1 is ENHRY and CDR2 SYGVKD. The CDR3 extends over 15 amino acids. CDR3 nucleotide sequence: TGTGCCATCAGTGTGAAAGGACAGTCCCCCTATGGCTACACCTTC. It encodes CAISVKGQSPYGYTF.

The rearrangement uses TRBV7-2 and TRBJ1-5; D remains unclear. The germline V gene has CDR1 SGHTA and CDR2 FQGNSA. The CDR3 has 12 residues. Trimming cost V 3 bases and J 6 bases, with 6 bases left between them. The CDR3 reads CASSLAAQPQHF. CDR3 bases: TGTGCCAGCAGCTTGGCGGCTCAGCCCCAGCATTTT.

The rearrangement links TRBV7-2 to TRBJ1-2, with 7 bases lining up with TRBD1. Germline assignment: CDR1 SGHTA and CDR2 FQGNSA. Trimming removed 1 base from V and 4 bases from J; junction bases left unmatched: 6. There are 15 residues in the CDR3. CDR3 nucleotides: TGTGCCAGCAGCTTAGAGACAGGGTTGGGCTATGGCTACACCTTC. It translates to CASSLETGLGYGYTF. Drawing the rest from reference TRBV7-2 and TRBJ1-2, the complete variable domain is GAGVSQSPSNKVTEKGKDVELRCDPISGHTALYWYRQSLGQGLEFLIYFQGNSAPDKSGLPSDRFSAERTGGSVSTLTIQRTQQEDSAVYLCASSLETGLGYGYTFGSGTRLTVV.

This clone was found once. The chain employs TRBV19 and TRBJ2-7; 7 positions match TRBD2. V lost 1 base and J lost 6; bases outside the gene matches: 9. The CDR3 consists of 15 residues. CDR1 is LNHDA and CDR2 is SQIVND in the germline V gene (reference sequence). This CDR3 reads CASSIGGGSRSEQYF. As DNA, the CDR3 is TGTGCCAGTAGTATAGGAGGCGGGAGTAGGAGCGAGCAGTACTTC.

The V and J genes are TRBV6-5 and TRBJ2-3, with a tentative D call TRBD2 (5 bases). Germline V CDR1 and CDR2: MNHEY, SVGAGI. The CDR3 spans 15 residues. V was pared by 2 bases and J by 3 bases, with 12 bases between. CDR3: CASSYSGKETDTQYF. The DNA for the CDR3 is TGTGCCAGCAGTTACAGCGGAAAAGAGACAGATACGCAGTATTTT.

The chain has TRBV4-3 and TRBJ2-3; 7 bases are a match to TRBD2. Trimming at V came to 0 bases and at J to 3 bases, leaving 6 bases not matched to a gene. The CDR3 totals 16 residues. Germline CDR1 and CDR2: LGHNA and YSLEER. CDR3 region: CASSQEEPSGTDTQYF. CDR3 coding DNA: TGCGCCAGCAGCCAAGAGGAGCCTAGCGGAACAGATACGCAGTATTTT.

The chain combines TRBV19 with TRBJ2-2, with 9 bases aligning to TRBD2. This CDR3 is 16 amino acids long. The trim removed 9 bases at V and 7 bases at J, leaving 15 bases unmatched. Germline values: CDR1 LNHDA, CDR2 SQIVND (reference sequence). In DNA, the CDR3 is TGTGCCAGCGAAGGTCGTAGCGGGAGACGGGACGGGGAGCTGTTTTTT. Encoded protein: CASEGRSGRRDGELFF.

The chain joins TRBV11-2 to TRBJ2-1; D gene ambiguous. Germline V gene lookup returns CDR1 SGHAT and CDR2 FQNNGV. The CDR3 runs 15 residues. V lost 0 bases to trimming and J lost 4 bases, with 10 bases between them. This CDR3 is CASSLEWAGYNEQFF. As DNA, the CDR3 is TGTGCCAGCAGCTTAGAATGGGCAGGATACAATGAGCAGTTCTTC. Full variable domain (missing parts from reference TRBV11-2 and TRBJ2-1): EAGVAQSPRYKIIEKRQSVAFWCNPISGHATLYWYQQILGQGPKLLIQFQNNGVVDDSQLPKDRFSAERLKGVDSTLKIQPAKLEDSAVYLCASSLEWAGYNEQFFGPGTRLTVL.

This sequence joins TRBV7-8 and TRBJ1-1; the D gene is possibly TRBD1 (5 bases). Trimming shortened V by 10 bases and J by 4 bases, and 13 bases separated the two germline ends. The CDR3 is 12 residues long. Germline CDR1 is SGHVS and CDR2 is FQNEAQ. For the CDR3, the DNA is TGTGCCACCGGAAATAGGGGCACTGAAGCTTTCTTT. Protein product: CATGNRGTEAFF.

The V and J genes are TRBV4-1 and TRBJ2-3; 8 nucleotides match TRBD2. This CDR3 contains 17 residues. V was pared by 4 bases and J by 2 bases, with 11 bases of the junction left unmatched. The germline gives CDR1 MGHRA, CDR2 YSYEKL. The CDR3 sequence is CASSPRTSSVYTDTQYF. In nucleotides, the CDR3 is TGCGCCAGCAGCCCCCGGACTAGCTCGGTCTACACAGATACGCAGTATTTT.

The chain couples TRBV11-2 to TRBJ2-1, with D perhaps matching TRBD2 (6 bases). The CDR3 totals 14 residues. Between the trimmed V and J ends, which lost 0 bases and 9 bases, there was a span of 12 bases. The germline V gene encodes CDR1 SGHAT and CDR2 FQNNGV. CDR3 loop: CASSLDRGMAEQFF. The CDR3 region has the DNA TGTGCCAGCAGCTTAGATCGGGGGATGGCTGAGCAGTTCTTC. The variable domain in full, with the rest retrieved from reference TRBV11-2 and TRBJ2-1, is EAGVAQSPRYKIIEKRQSVAFWCNPISGHATLYWYQQILGQGPKLLIQFQNNGVVDDSQLPKDRFSAERLKGVDSTLKIQPAKLEDSAVYLCASSLDRGMAEQFFGPGTRLTVL.

The V call is TRBV27, the J call TRBJ2-2; 8 nucleotides agree with TRBD1. Germline CDR1 reads MNHEY; CDR2 reads SMNVEV (reference sequence). The CDR3 runs 16 residues. Trimming at V came to 1 base and at J to 5 bases, leaving 6 bases not matched to a gene. The CDR3 loop reads CASSLLANRGTGELFF. CDR3 nucleotides: TGTGCCAGCAGTTTATTGGCCAACAGGGGGACCGGGGAGCTGTTTTTT.

This rearrangement joins TRBV5-4 to TRBJ2-2, with 12 bases lining up with TRBD2. Germline CDR1 SGHNT, CDR2 YYREEE (reference sequence). The V segment lost 4 bases and the J segment 6 bases; nucleotides outside the gene matches: 7. The CDR3 totals 16 residues. CDR3 sequence reads: CASSLAGGLTSGELFF. The CDR3 DNA reads as TGTGCCAGCAGCCTAGCGGGGGGGCTTACTTCCGGGGAGCTGTTTTTT.

The V call is TRBV10-1, the J call TRBJ2-1; 9 nucleotides line up with TRBD2. Germline V gene data show CDR1 as WNHNN and CDR2 as SYGVQD (reference sequence). CDR3 size: 19 residues. The junction had 18 bases not matched to a gene; V was cut back by 3 bases and J by 6 bases. CDR3 sequence (DNA): TGCGCCAGCAGTGACCCCAAATTCTCCGGGACTAGCCGCAGCAATGAGCAGTTCTTC. This translates into CASSDPKFSGTSRSNEQFF.

In this sample, this clone turned up once. This chain uses TRBV5-1 with TRBJ2-3; D may be TRBD2 (6 bases). Between the trimmed V and J ends, which lost 1 base and 0 bases, there was a span of 21 bases. The germline V gene encodes CDR1 SGHRS and CDR2 YFSETQ. The CDR3 covers 19 residues. This CDR3 is CASSLRPGTGTLSTDTQYF. The CDR3 bases are TGCGCCAGCAGCTTGCGTCCAGGGACCGGGACTCTTAGCACAGATACGCAGTATTTT.

This chain connects TRBV27 to TRBJ1-6, with 7 bases aligning to TRBD1. Germline lookup yields CDR1 MNHEY and CDR2 SMNVEV (reference sequence). This CDR3 spans 17 amino acids. Trimming at V came to 6 bases and at J to 1 base, leaving 9 bases not matched to a gene. CDR3 loop: CASSLSNRGSYNSPLHF. Here the CDR3 DNA reads TGTGCCAGCAGCTTGAGCAACAGGGGATCCTATAATTCACCCCTCCACTTT.

The V gene is TRBV4-1, the J gene TRBJ2-7; perhaps TRBD2 as D (5 bases). V lost 0 bases and J lost 8, with 11 bases in between. Germline CDR1 and CDR2: MGHRA and YSYEKL. CDR3 length equals 13 residues. CDR3 in DNA: TGCGCCAGCAGCCAAGATCATGGACTTCAGCAGTACTTC. Protein: CASSQDHGLQQYF.

This clone has only a few counts. V gene TRBV7-9 combines with J gene TRBJ2-5, with 7 positions matching TRBD1. Germline assignment: CDR1 SEHNR and CDR2 FQNEAQ (reference sequence). V shed 3 bases and J 3 bases; nucleotides not matched to a gene: 1. CDR3 length equals 13 residues. This CDR3 is CASSFDREETQYF. The CDR3 region has the DNA TGTGCCAGCAGCTTTGACAGGGAAGAGACCCAGTACTTC.

The rearrangement uses TRBV25-1 and TRBJ2-6; the match to TRBD2 covers 7 bases. CDR3 size: 18 residues. CDR1 is MGHDK and CDR2 is SYGVNS in the germline V gene. The ends lost 4 bases at V and 0 bases at J; junction bases unmatched: 9. The CDR3: CASSAGGGTLSGANVLTF. The CDR3 DNA reads as TGTGCCAGCAGTGCGGGGGGAGGAACTCTCTCTGGGGCCAACGTCCTGACTTTC.

The rearrangement links TRBV9 to TRBJ2-3; 9 bases are a match to TRBD2. CDR1 is SGDLS and CDR2 is YYNGEE in the germline V gene. This CDR3 is built from 16 residues. Unmatched junction bases numbered 9, after V lost 4 bases and J lost 3 bases. Here the CDR3 reads CASSPQVSGSTDTQYF. CDR3 nucleotides: TGTGCCAGCAGCCCCCAGGTTAGCGGGAGTACAGATACGCAGTATTTT.

The rearrangement links TRBV28 to TRBJ2-7, with D unclear. CDR3 length: 13 amino acids. V lost 6 bases and J 4 bases, leaving 13 bases between the germline ends. Germline V CDR1 and CDR2: MDHEN, SYDVKM. For the CDR3, the DNA is TGTGCCAGCAGGGTCCCGGGTCGGTACGAGCAGTACTTC. The encoded protein is CASRVPGRYEQYF.

This clone has only a few counts. CDR3 DNA: TGCGCCAGCAGCCAAGATCGGGGTCAGAATCAGCCCCAGCATTTT. Translating it yields CASSQDRGQNQPQHF. The rearrangement links TRBV4-3 to TRBJ1-5, with unresolved D. Germline lookup yields CDR1 LGHNA and CDR2 YSLEER. V lost 0 bases to trimming and J lost 4 bases, with 10 bases between them. The CDR3 is made up of 15 amino acids.

This chain connects TRBV7-6 to TRBJ2-3; 8 bases agree with TRBD1. With V trimmed by 8 bases and J by 3 bases, 10 bases remained unmatched. In germline, CDR1 is SGHVS, CDR2 FNYEAQ. The length of the CDR3 is 15 residues. The CDR3 spells CASLRGTGPTDTQYF. The CDR3, as DNA: TGTGCCAGCCTTAGGGGGACAGGACCGACAGATACGCAGTATTTT.

The V call is TRBV15, the J call TRBJ2-7; D is uncertain. This CDR3 region has 13 residues. V dropped 3 bases and J dropped 1 base, with 7 bases sitting between them. Germline assignment: CDR1 LNHNV and CDR2 YYDKDF (reference sequence). The CDR3 nucleotides read TGTGCCACCAGCAGTTTACAGTCCTACGAGCAGTACTTC. Its protein product is CATSSLQSYEQYF.

About this clone: The sample carries other DNA sequences with the same CDR3. This rearrangement joins TRBV6-4 to TRBJ2-1, with 8 bases fitting TRBD2. The CDR3 is 14 residues long. V trimming: 3 bases; J trimming: 6 bases; junction bases outside the gene matches: 4. Germline loops: CDR1 MRHNA, CDR2 SNTAGT. The CDR3 DNA sequence: TGTGCCAGCAGTGAGTTGGCGGGGGGCAATGAGCAGTTCTTC. Its translation: CASSELAGGNEQFF.

The gene calls are TRBV14 and TRBJ2-3, with D perhaps matching TRBD1 (5 bases). The V and J ends lost 4 bases and 2 bases respectively, with 10 bases between them. Germline V gene data show CDR1 as SGHDN and CDR2 as FVKESK. This CDR3 is built from 14 residues. The CDR3, as DNA: TGTGCCAGCAGCCCATCGACAGTCACAGATACGCAGTATTTT. Translation: CASSPSTVTDTQYF. The entire variable domain, with the rest obtained from reference TRBV14 and TRBJ2-3, is as follows: EAGVTQFPSHSVIEKGQTVTLRCDPISGHDNLYWYRRVMGKEIKFLLHFVKESKQDESGMPNNRFLAERTGGTYSTLKVQPAELEDSGVYFCASSPSTVTDTQYFGPGTRLTVL.

The chain has TRBV4-2 and TRBJ1-2; a possible D gene is TRBD1 (5 bases). Germline-derived CDR1 and CDR2 are LGHNA and YNFKEQ. V was pared by 0 bases and J by 3 bases, with 11 bases between. This CDR3 is built from 15 residues. The CDR3 spells CASSQDWRGDYGYTF. CDR3 sequence (DNA): TGTGCCAGCAGCCAAGATTGGAGGGGTGACTATGGCTACACCTTC.